Sequencing of this T cell receptor beta chain was carried out in a study of shared clonotypes between healthy human individuals (TCRdb year 2020). For the study in its entirety: A couple of women and three men aged 18 to 49 years were included in the cohort. Per donor, three plates each were used for CD4 naive and CD4 memory, two for CD8 naive, and one for CD8 memory. To estimate repertoire size and how much clonotypes are shared between individuals, the study performed deep sequencing of blood TCR repertoires from five healthy adults. To increase sequencing depth and limit assay-specific biases, different laboratories used diverse techniques to prepare libraries and sequence TCR repertoires. Per donor, leukapheresis produced somewhere between about 0.8 and 9 billion PBMCs. General study outcomes and caveats: Naive subsets generally had larger estimated clonotype richness than memory subsets did. Because the study included a small number of donors, the genetic and exposure-history diversity represented was limited. Pairwise subsampling indicated that sequencing depth was expected to affect the degree of clonotype sharing among donors. Sharing across several donors was observed for approximately 5% of naive CD4, over 3% of naive CD8, over 2% of memory CD4, and over 0.3% of memory CD8 clonotypes. Compared with non-shared clonotypes, clonotypes shared by all four sorted-subset donors had higher generation probabilities. Rarefaction of sorted-subset datasets indicated incomplete sequencing despite the large sequencing depth. Sampling was restricted to blood, and TCR repertoires in tissues likely differ from the TCR repertoires found in blood.

V loses 1 base, J loses 7 bases, and the germline ends lie 17 bases apart. For CDR1 and CDR2, the germline V gene (reference sequence) lists LNHDA and SQIVND. The CDR3 starts with the cysteine, ends with the phenylalanine, and has 15 residues. Only CDR3 DNA remains: 45 bases, in frame from the first base. Using the deep immunoSEQ assay, TCR CDR3 regions were amplified from genomic DNA by multiplex PCR. Extracted genomic DNA from each cell subset was distributed evenly across all wells of several immunoSEQ 96-well plates, and each plate was treated as a replicate. For sorted subsets, roughly 190 ng of genomic DNA, equivalent to some 30,000 T cell genomes, went into each replicate PCR. Purified libraries were quantified with a Qubit 3.0 fluorometer, sized on a Bioanalyzer 2100, and re-quantified with the KAPA Library Quantification kit. Every immunoSEQ 96-well plate was sequenced on a separate single-read 150-cycle Illumina NextSeq 550 flow cell. Turning to the authors' computational methods: Because the immunoSEQ output held only junctional sequences and lacked quality scores, the filtering could not match the filtering applied to full-length reads. To assign V/J genes and CDR3, sequences were annotated against IMGT germline references using PyIR, a Python wrapper for IgBLAST v1.9. Any read was removed if the V/J assignment was weak (E-value above 1e-6), the CDR3 was missing, or the read contained stop codons, out-of-frame junctions, or ambiguous translated residues. V3J clonotypes were defined by identical inferred V gene, J gene, and CDR3 amino acid sequence. Percentage overlap between repertoires was calculated by dividing the number of shared unique clonotypes by the size of the smaller repertoire. Three approaches were used to assess repertoire richness: RTK rarefaction, the Chao1 estimator, and Recon v2.1 estimates of unobserved clonotypes. For all TCRbeta clonotypes obtained by the gDNA method from a handful of donors, generation probabilities were computed with OLGA. Sourced from immuneACCESS, this table was stored by TCRdb with only in-frame sequences that have V and J called. A share of the clones is absent; for the studies checked, an unresolved V gene accounts for under half, and the remainder has no known explanation. From that table come the V and J calls and clone size; the DNA was used to work out D and trimming. Here the sample has roughly 2,000,000 clones; approximately 95% occur a single time. Around 1% of the sample goes to the ten largest clones.

CD8 naive samples were obtained by positive selection for CCR7 among CD45RO-negative cells, yielding a CD45RA+CCR7+ population from which TemRA cells were excluded. Healthy HIV-negative adults with no recently reported acute infections or vaccinations were included as donors. Every donor was a Caucasian adult living in Nashville, Tennessee, USA. Blood was collected by leukapheresis, and PBMCs were isolated by Ficoll-Histopaque density gradient centrifugation and then cryopreserved in liquid nitrogen vapor phase. Purity and quantity of every magnetically sorted T cell population were checked by analytical flow cytometry. Genomic DNA was isolated from each sorted fraction and quantified by UV absorbance on a Nanodrop 2000c. On this clone: Its antigen target is currently unknown. Base qualities are missing; no much larger clone stands one base away.

The material sequenced was naive CD8+ T cells sorted from blood. The cell subset or site label for this specimen denotes: CD45RA+CCR7+. The clonotype was recovered from a man between 18 and 35 years old in good health. The V and J segments used are TRBV19 and TRBJ2-7; perhaps TRBD2 is the D gene, with 6 bases matching. The bases are TGTGCCAGTAGTATAGGGGCCGGGACGGGGGAAGAGCAGTACTTC. This gives the protein CASSIGAGTGEEQYF.